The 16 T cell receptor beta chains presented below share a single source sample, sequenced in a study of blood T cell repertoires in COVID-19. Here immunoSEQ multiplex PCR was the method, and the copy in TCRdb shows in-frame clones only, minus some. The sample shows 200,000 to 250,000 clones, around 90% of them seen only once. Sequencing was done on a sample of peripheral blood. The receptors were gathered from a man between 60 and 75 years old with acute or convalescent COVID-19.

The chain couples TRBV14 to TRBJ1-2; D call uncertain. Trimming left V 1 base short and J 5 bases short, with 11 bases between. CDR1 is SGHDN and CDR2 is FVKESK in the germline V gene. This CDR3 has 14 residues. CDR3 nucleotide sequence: TGTGCCAGCAGCCAAGCCGACTCCGGGTATGGCTACACCTTC. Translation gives CASSQADSGYGYTF.

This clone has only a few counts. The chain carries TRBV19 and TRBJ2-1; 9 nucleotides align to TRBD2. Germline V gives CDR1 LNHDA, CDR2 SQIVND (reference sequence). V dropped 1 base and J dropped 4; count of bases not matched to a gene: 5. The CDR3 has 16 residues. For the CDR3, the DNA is TGTGCCAGTAGTATAGGGGGTAGCGGGGGATACAATGAGCAGTTCTTC. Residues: CASSIGGSGGYNEQFF.

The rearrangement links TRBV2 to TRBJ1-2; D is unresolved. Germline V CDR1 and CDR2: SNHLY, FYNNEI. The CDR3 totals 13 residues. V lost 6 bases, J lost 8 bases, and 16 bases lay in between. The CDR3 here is CASSYGNLGGYTF. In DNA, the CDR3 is TGTGCCAGCAGCTACGGGAACCTGGGGGGCTACACCTTC.

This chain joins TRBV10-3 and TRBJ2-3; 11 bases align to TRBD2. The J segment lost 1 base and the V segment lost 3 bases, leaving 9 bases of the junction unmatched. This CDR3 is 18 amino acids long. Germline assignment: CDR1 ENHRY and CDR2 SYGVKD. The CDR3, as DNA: TGTGCCATCAGTGATCTAGCGGGGGGTGCCCGCGGCACAGATACGCAGTATTTT. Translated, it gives CAISDLAGGARGTDTQYF.

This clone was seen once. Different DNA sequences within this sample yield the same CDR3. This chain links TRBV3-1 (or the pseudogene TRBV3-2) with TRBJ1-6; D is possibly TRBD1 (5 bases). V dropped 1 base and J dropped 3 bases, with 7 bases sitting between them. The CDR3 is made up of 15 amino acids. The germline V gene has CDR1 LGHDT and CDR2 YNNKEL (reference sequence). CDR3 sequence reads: CASSQGGLYNSPLHF. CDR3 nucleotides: TGTGCCAGCAGCCAAGGGGGCCTCTATAATTCACCCCTCCACTTT.

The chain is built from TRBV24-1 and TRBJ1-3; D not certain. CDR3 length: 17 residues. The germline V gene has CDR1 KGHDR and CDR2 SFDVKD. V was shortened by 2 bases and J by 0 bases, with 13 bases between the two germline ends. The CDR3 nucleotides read TGTGCCACCAGTGATTCCCGCTCGGGGAGCTCTGGAAACACCATATATTTT. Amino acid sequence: CATSDSRSGSSGNTIYF.

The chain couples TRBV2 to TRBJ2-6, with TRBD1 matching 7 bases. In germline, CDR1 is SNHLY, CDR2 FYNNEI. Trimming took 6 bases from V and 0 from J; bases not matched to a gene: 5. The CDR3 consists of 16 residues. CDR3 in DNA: TGTGCCAGCAGCGGACAGGTTTCCTCTGGGGCCAACGTCCTGACTTTC. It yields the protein CASSGQVSSGANVLTF. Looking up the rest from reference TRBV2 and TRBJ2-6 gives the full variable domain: EPEVTQTPSHQVTQMGQEVILRCVPISNHLYFYWYRQILGQKVEFLVSFYNNEISEKSEIFDDQFSVERPDGSNFTLKIRSTKLEDSAMYFCASSGQVSSGANVLTFGAGSRLTVL.

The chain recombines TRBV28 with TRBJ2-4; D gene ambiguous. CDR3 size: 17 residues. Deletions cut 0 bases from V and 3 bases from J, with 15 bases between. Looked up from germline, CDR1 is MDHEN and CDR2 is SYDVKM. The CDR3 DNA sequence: TGTGCCAGCAGTTTATGGGGCAGGCTCCCCTTCAAAAACATTCAGTACTTC. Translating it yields CASSLWGRLPFKNIQYF. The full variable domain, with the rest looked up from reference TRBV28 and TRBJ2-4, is DVKVTQSSRYLVKRTGEKVFLECVQDMDHENMFWYRQDPGLGLRLIYFSYDVKMKEKGDIPEGYSVSREKKERFSLILESASTNQTSMYLCASSLWGRLPFKNIQYFGAGTRLSVL.

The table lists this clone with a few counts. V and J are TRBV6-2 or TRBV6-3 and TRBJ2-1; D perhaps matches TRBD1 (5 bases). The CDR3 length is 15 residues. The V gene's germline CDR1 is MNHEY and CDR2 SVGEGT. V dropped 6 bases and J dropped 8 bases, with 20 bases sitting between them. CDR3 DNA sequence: TGTGCCAGCAGCCCCCTCCGGACAATTCACGATGAGCAGTTCTTC. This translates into CASSPLRTIHDEQFF.

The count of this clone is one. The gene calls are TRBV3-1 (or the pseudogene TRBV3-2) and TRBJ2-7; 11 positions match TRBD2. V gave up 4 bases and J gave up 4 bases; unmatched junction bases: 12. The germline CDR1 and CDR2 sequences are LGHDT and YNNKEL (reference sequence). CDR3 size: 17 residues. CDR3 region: CASSPPDGSGGGYEQYF. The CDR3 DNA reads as TGTGCCAGCAGCCCCCCGGATGGTAGCGGGGGGGGGTACGAGCAGTACTTC.

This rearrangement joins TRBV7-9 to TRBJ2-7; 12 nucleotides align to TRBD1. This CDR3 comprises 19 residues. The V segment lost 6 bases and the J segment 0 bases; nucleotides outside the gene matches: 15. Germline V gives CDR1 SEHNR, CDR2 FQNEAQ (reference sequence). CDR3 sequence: CASSLAPGTGGYRSYEQYF. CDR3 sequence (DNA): TGTGCCAGCAGTCTAGCCCCCGGGACAGGGGGCTATCGCTCCTACGAGCAGTACTTC.

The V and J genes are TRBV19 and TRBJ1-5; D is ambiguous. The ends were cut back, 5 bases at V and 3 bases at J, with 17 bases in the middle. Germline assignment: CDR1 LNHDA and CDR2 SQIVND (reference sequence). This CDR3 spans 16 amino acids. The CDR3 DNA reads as TGTGCCAGTAGTGTCCCGGGAACCCGATTCAATCAGCCCCAGCATTTT. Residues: CASSVPGTRFNQPQHF.

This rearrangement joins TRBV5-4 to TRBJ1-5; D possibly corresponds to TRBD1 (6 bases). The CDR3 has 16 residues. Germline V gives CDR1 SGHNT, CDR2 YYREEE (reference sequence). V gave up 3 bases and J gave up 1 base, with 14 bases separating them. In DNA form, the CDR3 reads TGTGCCAGCAGCTCCCCGAGGGACACGAGCAATCAGCCCCAGCATTTT. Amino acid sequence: CASSSPRDTSNQPQHF.

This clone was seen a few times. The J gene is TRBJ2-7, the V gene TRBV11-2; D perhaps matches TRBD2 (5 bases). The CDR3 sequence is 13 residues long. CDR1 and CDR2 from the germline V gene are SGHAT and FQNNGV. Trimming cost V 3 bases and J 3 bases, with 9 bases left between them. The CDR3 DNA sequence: TGTGCCAGCAGCTTCGGGGAGAACTACGAGCAGTACTTC. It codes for CASSFGENYEQYF.

CDR3 nucleotides: TGCGCCAGCAGCTTGGACGGGACAGGGGGCTTAAACACCATATATTTT. Translating gives CASSLDGTGGLNTIYF. The V and J genes are TRBV5-1 and TRBJ1-3, with TRBD1 matching over 12 bases. Germline values: CDR1 SGHRS, CDR2 YFSETQ. The CDR3 runs to 16 residues. V trimming: 0 bases; J trimming: 6 bases; junction bases outside the gene matches: 4. The full variable domain, completed using reference TRBV5-1 and TRBJ1-3, is KAGVTQTPRYLIKTRGQQVTLSCSPISGHRSVSWYQQTPGQGLQFLFEYFSETQRNKGNFPGRFSGRQFSNSRSEMNVSTLELGDSALYLCASSLDGTGGLNTIYFGEGSWLTVV.

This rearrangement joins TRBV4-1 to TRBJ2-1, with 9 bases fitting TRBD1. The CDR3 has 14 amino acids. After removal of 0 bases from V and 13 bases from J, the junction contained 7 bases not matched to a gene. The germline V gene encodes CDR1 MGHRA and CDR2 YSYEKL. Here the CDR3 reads CASSQEGTGWAQFF. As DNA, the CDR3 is TGCGCCAGCAGCCAAGAAGGGACAGGGTGGGCTCAGTTCTTC.